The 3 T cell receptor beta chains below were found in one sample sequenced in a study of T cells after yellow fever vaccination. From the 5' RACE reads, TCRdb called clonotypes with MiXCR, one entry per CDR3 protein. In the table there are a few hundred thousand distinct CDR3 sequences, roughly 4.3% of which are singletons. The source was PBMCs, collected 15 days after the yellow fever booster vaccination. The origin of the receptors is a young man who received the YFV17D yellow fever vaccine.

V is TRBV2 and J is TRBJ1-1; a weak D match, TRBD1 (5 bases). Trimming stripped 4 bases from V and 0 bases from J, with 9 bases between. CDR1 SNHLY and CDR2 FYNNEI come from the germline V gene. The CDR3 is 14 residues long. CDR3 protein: CASSALTVNTEAFF. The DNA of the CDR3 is TGTGCCAGCAGTGCCCTGACAGTGAACACTGAAGCTTTCTTT. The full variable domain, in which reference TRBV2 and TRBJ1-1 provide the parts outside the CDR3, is EPEVTQTPSHQVTQMGQEVILRCVPISNHLYFYWYRQILGQKVEFLVSFYNNEISEKSEIFDDQFSVERPDGSNFTLKIRSTKLEDSAMYFCASSALTVNTEAFFGQGTRLTVV.

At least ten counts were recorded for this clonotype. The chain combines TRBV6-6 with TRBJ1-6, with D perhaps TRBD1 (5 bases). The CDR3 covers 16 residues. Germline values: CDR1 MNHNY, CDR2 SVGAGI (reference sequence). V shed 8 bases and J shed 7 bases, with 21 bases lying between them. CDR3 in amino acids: CASVTGGSTSNSPLHF. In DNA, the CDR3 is TGTGCCAGCGTCACAGGCGGCTCTACGTCCAATTCACCCCTCCACTTT.

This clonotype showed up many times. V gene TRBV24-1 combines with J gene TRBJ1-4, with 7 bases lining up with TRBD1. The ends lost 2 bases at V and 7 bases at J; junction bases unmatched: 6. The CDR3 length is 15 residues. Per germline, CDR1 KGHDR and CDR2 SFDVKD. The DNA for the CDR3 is TGTGCCACCAGTGATTCGGGGACAGCCGGTGAAAAACTGTTTTTT. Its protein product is CATSDSGTAGEKLFF.